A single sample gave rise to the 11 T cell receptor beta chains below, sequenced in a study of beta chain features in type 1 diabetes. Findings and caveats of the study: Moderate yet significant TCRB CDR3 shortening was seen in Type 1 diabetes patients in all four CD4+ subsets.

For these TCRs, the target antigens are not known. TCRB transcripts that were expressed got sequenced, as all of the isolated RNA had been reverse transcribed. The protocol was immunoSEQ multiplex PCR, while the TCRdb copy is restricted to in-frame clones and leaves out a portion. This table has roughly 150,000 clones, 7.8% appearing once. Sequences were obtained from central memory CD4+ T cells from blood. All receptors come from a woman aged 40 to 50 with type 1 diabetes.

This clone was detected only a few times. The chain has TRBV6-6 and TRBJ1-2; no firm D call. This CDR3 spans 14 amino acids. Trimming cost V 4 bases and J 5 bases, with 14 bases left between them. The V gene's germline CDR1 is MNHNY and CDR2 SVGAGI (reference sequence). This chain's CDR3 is CASSFPTELYGYTF. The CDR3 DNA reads TGTGCCAGCAGTTTTCCTACAGAGTTATATGGCTACACCTTC.

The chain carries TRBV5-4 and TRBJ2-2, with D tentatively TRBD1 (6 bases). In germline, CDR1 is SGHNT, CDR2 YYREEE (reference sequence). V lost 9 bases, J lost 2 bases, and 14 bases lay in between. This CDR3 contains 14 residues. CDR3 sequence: CANHRVGNTGELFF. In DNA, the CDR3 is TGTGCCAACCACAGGGTGGGAAACACCGGGGAGCTGTTTTTT.

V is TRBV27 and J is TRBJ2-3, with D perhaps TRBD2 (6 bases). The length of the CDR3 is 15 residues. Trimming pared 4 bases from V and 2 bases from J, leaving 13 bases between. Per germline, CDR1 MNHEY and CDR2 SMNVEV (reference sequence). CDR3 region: CASSSSEDYTDTQYF. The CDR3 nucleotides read TGTGCCAGCAGTTCCTCAGAGGACTACACAGATACGCAGTATTTT.

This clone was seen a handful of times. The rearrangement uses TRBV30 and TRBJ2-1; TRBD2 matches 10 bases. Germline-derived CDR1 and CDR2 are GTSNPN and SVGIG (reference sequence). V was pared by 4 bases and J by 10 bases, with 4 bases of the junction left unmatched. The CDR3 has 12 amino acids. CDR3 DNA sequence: TGTGCCTGGAATCTAGCGGGAGTCGAGCAGTTCTTC. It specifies CAWNLAGVEQFF.

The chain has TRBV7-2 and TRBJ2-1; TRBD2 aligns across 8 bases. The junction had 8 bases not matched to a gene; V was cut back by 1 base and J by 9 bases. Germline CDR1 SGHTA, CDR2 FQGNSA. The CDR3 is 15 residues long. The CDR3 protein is CASSLEGSGTFEQFF. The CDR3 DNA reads TGTGCCAGCAGCTTAGAAGGTAGCGGGACTTTTGAGCAGTTCTTC.

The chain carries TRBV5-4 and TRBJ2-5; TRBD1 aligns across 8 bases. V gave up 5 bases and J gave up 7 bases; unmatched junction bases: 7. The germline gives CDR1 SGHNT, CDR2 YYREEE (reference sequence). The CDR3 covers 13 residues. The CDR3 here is CASSPQGVRTQYF. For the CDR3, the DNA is TGTGCCAGCAGTCCACAGGGGGTTCGGACCCAGTACTTC.

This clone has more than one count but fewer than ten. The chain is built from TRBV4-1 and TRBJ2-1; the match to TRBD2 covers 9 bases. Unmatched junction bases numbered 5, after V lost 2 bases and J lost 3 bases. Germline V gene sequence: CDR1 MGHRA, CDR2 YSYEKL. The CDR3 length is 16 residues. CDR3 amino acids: CASSQKAGGGYNEQFF. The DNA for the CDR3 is TGCGCCAGCAGCCAAAAGGCGGGAGGGGGCTACAATGAGCAGTTCTTC.

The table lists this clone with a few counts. CDR3 in amino acids: CATSRDFGSAVTEAFF. The CDR3 bases are TGTGCCACCAGCAGAGATTTCGGGAGCGCGGTCACTGAAGCTTTCTTT. The chain combines TRBV15 with TRBJ1-1; no reliable D call. The CDR3 length is 16 residues. Looked up from germline, CDR1 is LNHNV and CDR2 is YYDKDF (reference sequence). Trimming took off 0 bases at V and 4 bases at J, with 15 bases between the two ends.

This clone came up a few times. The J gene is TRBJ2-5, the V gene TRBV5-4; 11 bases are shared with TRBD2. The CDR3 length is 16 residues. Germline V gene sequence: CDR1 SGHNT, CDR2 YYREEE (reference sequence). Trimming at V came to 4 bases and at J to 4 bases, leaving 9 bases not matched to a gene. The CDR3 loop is CASSGTSGRGGETQYF. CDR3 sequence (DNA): TGTGCCAGCAGCGGGACTAGCGGCCGGGGGGGAGAGACCCAGTACTTC.

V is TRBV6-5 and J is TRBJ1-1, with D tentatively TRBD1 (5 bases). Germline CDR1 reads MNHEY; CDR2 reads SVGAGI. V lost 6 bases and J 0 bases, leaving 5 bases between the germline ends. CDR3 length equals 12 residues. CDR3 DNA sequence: TGTGCCAGCAGGACAGTGAACACTGAAGCTTTCTTT. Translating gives CASRTVNTEAFF.

CDR3 bases: TGTGCCAGCAGCTTAGCGATAGGGGCAATAACCCAATACGGAAACACCATATATTTT. The encoded protein is CASSLAIGAITQYGNTIYF. The chain employs TRBV7-8 and TRBJ1-3, with D possibly TRBD1 on 5 matching bases. Germline CDR1 reads SGHVS; CDR2 reads FQNEAQ. V gave up 0 bases and J gave up 4 bases, with 22 bases separating them. This CDR3 contains 19 residues.